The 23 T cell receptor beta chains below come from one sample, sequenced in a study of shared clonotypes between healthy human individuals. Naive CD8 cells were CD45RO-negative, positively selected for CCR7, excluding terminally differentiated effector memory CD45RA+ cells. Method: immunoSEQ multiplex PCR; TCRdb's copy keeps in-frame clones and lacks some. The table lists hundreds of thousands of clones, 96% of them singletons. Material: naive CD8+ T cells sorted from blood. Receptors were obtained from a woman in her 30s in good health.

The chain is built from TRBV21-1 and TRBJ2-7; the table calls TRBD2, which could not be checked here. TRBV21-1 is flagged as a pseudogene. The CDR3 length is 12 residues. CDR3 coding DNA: TGTGCCAGTGGGACTGTCCGCTACGAGCAGTACTTC. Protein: CASGTVRYEQYF.

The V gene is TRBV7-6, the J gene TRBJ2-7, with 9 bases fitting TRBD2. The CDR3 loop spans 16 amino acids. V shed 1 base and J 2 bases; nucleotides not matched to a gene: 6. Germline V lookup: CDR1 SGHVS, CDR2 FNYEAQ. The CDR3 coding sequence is TGTGCCAGCAGCTTAGGGCTAGCGGGGTCCGCCTACGAGCAGTACTTC. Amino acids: CASSLGLAGSAYEQYF.

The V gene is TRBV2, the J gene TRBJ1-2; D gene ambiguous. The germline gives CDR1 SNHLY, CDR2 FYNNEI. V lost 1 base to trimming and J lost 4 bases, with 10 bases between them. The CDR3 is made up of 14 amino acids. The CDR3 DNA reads TGTGCCAGCAGTGAAGGACGGGCTAGCTATGGCTACACCTTC. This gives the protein CASSEGRASYGYTF.

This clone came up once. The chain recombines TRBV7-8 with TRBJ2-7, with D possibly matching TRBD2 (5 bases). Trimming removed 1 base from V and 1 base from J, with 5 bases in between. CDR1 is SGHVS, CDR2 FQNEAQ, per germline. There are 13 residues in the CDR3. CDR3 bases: TGTGCCAGCAGCTTAGGGGAGTCCTACGAGCAGTACTTC. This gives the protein CASSLGESYEQYF.

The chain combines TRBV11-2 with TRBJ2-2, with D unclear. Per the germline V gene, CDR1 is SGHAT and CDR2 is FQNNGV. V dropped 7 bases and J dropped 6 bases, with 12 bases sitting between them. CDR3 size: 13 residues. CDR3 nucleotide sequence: TGTGCCAGCAAAACGGGTTTCGCCGGGGAGCTGTTTTTT. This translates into CASKTGFAGELFF.

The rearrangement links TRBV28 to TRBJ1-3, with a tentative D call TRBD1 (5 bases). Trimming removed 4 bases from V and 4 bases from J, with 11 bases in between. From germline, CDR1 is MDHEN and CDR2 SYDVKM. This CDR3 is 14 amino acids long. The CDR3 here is CASSSQGLGNTIYF. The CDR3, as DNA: TGTGCCAGCAGTTCCCAGGGTTTAGGAAACACCATATATTTT.

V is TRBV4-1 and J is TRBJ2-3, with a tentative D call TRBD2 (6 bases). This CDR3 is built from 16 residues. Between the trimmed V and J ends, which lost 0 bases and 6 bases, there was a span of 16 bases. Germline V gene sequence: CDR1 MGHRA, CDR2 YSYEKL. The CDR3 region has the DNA TGCGCCAGCAGCCAAGAAGGGCTAGCGATTGTTGATACGCAGTATTTT. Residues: CASSQEGLAIVDTQYF.

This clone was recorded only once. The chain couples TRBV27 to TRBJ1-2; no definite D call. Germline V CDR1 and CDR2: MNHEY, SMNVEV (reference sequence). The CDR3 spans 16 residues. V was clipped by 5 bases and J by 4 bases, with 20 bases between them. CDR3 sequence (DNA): TGTGCCAGCAGTCCCGGAGGCAGAAGTAGTACCTATGGCTACACCTTC. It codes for CASSPGGRSSTYGYTF.

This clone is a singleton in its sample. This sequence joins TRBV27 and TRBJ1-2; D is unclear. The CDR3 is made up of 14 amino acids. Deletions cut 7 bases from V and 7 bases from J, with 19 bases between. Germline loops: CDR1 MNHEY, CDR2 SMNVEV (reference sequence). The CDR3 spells CASTFSGSDVGYTF. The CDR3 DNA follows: TGTGCCAGCACCTTTTCCGGGTCAGACGTTGGCTACACCTTC.

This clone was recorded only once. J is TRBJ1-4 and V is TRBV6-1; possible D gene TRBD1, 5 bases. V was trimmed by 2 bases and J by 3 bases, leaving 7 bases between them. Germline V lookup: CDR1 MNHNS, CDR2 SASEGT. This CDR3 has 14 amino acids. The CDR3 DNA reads TGTGCCAGCAGTGAATACAGGTCTAATGAAAAACTGTTTTTT. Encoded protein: CASSEYRSNEKLFF.

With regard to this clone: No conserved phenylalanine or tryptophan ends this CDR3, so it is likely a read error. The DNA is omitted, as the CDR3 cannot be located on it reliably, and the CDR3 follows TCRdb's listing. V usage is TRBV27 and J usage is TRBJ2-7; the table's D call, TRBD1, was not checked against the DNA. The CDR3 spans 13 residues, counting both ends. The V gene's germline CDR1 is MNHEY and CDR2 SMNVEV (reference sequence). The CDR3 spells CASSSSLDSTPTL.

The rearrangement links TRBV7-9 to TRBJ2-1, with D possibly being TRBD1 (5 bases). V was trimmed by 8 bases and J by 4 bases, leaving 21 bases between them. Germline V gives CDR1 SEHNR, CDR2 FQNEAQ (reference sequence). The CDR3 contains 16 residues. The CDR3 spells CASPSLRGLAYNEQFF. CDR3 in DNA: TGTGCCAGCCCCTCACTAAGGGGCCTTGCGTACAATGAGCAGTTCTTC. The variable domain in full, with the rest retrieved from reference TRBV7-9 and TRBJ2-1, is DTGVSQNPRHKITKRGQNVTFRCDPISEHNRLYWYRQTLGQGPEFLTYFQNEAQLEKSRLLSDRFSAERPKGSFSTLEIQRTEQGDSAMYLCASPSLRGLAYNEQFFGPGTRLTVL.

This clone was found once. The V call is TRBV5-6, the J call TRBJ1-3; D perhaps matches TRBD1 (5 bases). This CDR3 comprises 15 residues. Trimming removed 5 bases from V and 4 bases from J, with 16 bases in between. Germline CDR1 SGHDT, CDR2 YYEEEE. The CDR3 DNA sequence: TGTGCCAGCAGGACCGGGCGGGGCCGCGGAAACACCATATATTTT. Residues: CASRTGRGRGNTIYF.

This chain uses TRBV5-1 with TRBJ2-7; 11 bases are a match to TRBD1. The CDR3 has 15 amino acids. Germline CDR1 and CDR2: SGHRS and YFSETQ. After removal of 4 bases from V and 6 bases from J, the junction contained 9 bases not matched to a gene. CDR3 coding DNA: TGCGCCAGCAGCACGCGGACAGGGGGCCCCCTCGAGCAGTACTTC. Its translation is CASSTRTGGPLEQYF.

In nucleotides, the CDR3 is TGCGCCAGCAGCCAAGATCGGGGCTCTTTCTCCTACGAGCAGTACTTC. It encodes CASSQDRGSFSYEQYF. V is TRBV4-1 and J is TRBJ2-7; D is possibly TRBD1 or TRBD2 (5 bases each). V dropped 0 bases and J dropped 0 bases, with 12 bases sitting between them. The CDR3 loop spans 16 amino acids. Germline CDR1 reads MGHRA; CDR2 reads YSYEKL.

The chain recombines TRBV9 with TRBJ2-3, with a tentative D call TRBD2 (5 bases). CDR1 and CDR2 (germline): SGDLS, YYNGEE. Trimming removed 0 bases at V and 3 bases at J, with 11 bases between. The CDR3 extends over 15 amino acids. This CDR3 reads CASSVATGTTDTQYF. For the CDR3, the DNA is TGTGCCAGCAGCGTAGCGACGGGAACGACAGATACGCAGTATTTT.

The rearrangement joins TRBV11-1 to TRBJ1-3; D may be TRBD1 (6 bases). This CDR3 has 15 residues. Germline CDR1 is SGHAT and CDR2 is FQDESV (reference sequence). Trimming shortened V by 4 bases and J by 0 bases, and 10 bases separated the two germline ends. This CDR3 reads CASSWEDSSGNTIYF. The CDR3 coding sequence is TGTGCCAGCAGCTGGGAGGACAGCTCTGGAAACACCATATATTTT. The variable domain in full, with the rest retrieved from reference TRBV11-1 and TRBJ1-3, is EAEVAQSPRYKITEKSQAVAFWCDPISGHATLYWYRQILGQGPELLVQFQDESVVDDSQLPKDRFSAERLKGVDSTLKIQPAELGDSAMYLCASSWEDSSGNTIYFGEGSWLTVV.

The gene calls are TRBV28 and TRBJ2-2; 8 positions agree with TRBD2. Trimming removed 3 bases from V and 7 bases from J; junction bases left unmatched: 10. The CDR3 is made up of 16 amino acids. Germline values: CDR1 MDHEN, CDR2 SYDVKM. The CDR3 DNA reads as TGTGCCAGCAGTTTTGAGTTTGCGGGAGGTGACGGGGAGCTGTTTTTT. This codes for CASSFEFAGGDGELFF.

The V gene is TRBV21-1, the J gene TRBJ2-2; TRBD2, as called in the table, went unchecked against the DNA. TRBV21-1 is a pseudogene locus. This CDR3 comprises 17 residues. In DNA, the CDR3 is TGTGCCAGCAGCAAAGTAAGGGTAGCGGGGAACACCGGGGAGCTGTTTTTT. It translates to CASSKVRVAGNTGELFF.

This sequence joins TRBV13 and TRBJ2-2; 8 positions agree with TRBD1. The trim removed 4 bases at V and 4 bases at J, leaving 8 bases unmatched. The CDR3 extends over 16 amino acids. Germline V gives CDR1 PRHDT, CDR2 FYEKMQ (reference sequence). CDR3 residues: CASSSSRGLGTGELFF. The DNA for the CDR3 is TGTGCCAGCAGCTCAAGCAGGGGGCTGGGCACCGGGGAGCTGTTTTTT. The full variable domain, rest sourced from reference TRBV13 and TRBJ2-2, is AAGVIQSPRHLIKEKRETATLKCYPIPRHDTVYWYQQGPGQDPQFLISFYEKMQSDKGSIPDRFSAQQFSDYHSELNMSSLELGDSALYFCASSSSRGLGTGELFFGEGSRLTVL.

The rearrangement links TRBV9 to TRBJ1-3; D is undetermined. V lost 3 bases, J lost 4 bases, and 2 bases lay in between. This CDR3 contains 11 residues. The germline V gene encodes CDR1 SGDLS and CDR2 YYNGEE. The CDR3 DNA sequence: TGTGCCAGCAGCGGAGGAAACACCATATATTTT. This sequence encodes CASSGGNTIYF.

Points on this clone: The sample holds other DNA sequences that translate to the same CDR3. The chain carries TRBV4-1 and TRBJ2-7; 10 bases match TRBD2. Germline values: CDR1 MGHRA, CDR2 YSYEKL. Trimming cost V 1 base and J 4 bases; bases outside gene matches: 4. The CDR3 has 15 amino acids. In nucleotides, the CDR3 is TGCGCCAGCAGCCAAGCGGCTAGCGGGAGATACGAGCAGTACTTC. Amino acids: CASSQAASGRYEQYF.

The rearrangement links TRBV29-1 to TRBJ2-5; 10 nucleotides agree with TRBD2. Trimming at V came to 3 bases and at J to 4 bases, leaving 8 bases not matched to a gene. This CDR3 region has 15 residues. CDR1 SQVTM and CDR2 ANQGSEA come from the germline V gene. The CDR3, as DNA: TGCAGCGTTGATCTGGCTAGCGGGAGATCAGAGACCCAGTACTTC. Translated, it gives CSVDLASGRSETQYF.